The subject of this entry is one T cell receptor (beta chain). Its antigen remains unidentified. CDR1 and CDR2 (germline): GTSNPN, SVGIG (reference sequence). The CDR3 sequence is 13 residues long. V shed 0 bases and J shed 5 bases, with 10 bases lying between them. The data were taken from a study of cytomegalovirus exposure and HLA in healthy donors. Study context: A preliminary data release comprised roughly 80 million unique TCRs obtained from HLA-typed donors. Broader study findings: Of the V segments, some could not be distinguished, including TRBV6-2 and TRBV6-3, and were excluded. An ancestry cluster, one associated with Asian ancestry, reportedly showed fewer N-insertions than the approximately 670-donor mean in a later analysis.

Vbeta (60) and Jbeta (13) primers were used in the PCR. Some clones are missing from TCRdb's copy, which holds only in-frame ones; the method was immunoSEQ multiplex PCR. The table includes approximately 210,000 clones, about 90% detected once. The chain combines TRBV30 with TRBJ1-2; a weak D match, TRBD1 (5 bases). This receptor was taken from a man aged 30 to 45 in good health and CMV-seronegative. The sample comprised PBMCs. This CDR3 is CAWSVGGSYGYTF. Written as DNA, the CDR3 is TGTGCCTGGAGTGTGGGGGGATCGTATGGCTACACCTTC.